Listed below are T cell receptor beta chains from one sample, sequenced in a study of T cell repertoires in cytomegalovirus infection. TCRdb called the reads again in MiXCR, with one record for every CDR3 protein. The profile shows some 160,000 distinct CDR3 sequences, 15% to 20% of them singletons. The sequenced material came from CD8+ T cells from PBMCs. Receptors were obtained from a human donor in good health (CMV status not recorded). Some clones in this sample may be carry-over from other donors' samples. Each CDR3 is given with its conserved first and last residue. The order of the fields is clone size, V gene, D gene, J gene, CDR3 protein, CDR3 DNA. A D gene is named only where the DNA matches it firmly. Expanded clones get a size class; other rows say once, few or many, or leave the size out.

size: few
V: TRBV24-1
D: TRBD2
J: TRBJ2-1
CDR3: CATSDLYRGGPGEQFF
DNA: TGTGCCACCAGTGATTTGTATCGGGGAGGGCCAGGTGAGCAGTTCTTC

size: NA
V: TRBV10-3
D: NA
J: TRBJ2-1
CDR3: CAISGELYNEQFF
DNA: TGTGCCATCTCCGGTGAACTATACAATGAGCAGTTCTTC

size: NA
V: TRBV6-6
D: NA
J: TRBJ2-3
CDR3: CASSPRKDLYSTDTQYF
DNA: TGTGCCAGCAGCCCCAGGAAAGATCTTTATAGCACAGATACGCAGTATTTT

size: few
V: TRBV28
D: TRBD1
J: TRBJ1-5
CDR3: CASSLGTGGMDNQPQHF
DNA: TGTGCCAGCAGTCTCGGGACAGGGGGGATGGACAATCAGCCCCAGCATTTT

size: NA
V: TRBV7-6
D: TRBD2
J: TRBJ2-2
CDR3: CASGGLAGSGELFF
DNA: TGTGCCAGCGGGGGACTAGCGGGATCGGGGGAGCTGTTTTTT

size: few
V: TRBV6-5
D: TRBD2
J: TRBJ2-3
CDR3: CASSTGLAADTQYF
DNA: TGTGCCAGCAGTACGGGACTAGCGGCAGATACGCAGTATTTT

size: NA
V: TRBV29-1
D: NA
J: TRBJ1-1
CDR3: CSVVGEGSNTEAFF
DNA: TGCAGCGTTGTCGGTGAGGGAAGTAACACTGAAGCTTTCTTT

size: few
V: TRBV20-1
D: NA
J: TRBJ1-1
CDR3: CSARELGTEAFF
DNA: TGCAGTGCTAGAGAACTGGGGACTGAAGCTTTCTTT

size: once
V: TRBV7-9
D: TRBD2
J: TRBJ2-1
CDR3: CASSLTSGEYEQFF
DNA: TGTGCCAGCAGCTTGACTAGCGGGGAGTATGAGCAGTTCTTC

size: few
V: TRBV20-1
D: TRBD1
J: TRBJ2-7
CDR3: CSARDRQGLTYEQYF
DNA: TGCAGTGCTAGAGACCGACAGGGCCTAACCTACGAGCAGTACTTC

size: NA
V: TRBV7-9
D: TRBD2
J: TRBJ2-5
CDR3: CASSPGLAGGDTGTQYF
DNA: TGTGCCAGCAGCCCGGGACTAGCGGGAGGTGACACCGGGACCCAGTACTTC

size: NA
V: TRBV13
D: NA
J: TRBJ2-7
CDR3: CASSLRRADYEQYF
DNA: TGTGCCAGCAGCTTACGGAGGGCGGACTACGAGCAGTACTTC

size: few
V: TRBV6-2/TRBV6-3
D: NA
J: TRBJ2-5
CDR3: CASRLGKRETQYF
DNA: TGTGCCAGCAGGCTAGGGAAGCGTGAGACCCAGTACTTC

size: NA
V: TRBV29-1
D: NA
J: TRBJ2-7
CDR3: CSVEEGQGNHEQYF
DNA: TGCAGCGTTGAAGAAGGGCAGGGAAACCACGAGCAGTACTTC

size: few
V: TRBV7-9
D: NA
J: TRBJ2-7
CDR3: CASSADYEQYF
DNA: TGTGCCAGCAGCGCGGATTACGAGCAGTACTTC

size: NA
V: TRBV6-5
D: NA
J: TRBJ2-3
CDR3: CASSLLLLPDTQYF
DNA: TGTGCCAGCAGCTTACTCCTGCTCCCAGATACGCAGTATTTT

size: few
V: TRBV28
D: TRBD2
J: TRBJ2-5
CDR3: CASSLSPGGGGGTQYF
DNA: TGTGCCAGCAGTTTATCGCCGGGGGGTGGCGGCGGGACCCAGTACTTC

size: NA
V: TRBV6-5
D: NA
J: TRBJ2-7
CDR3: CASSSTDRSYEQYF
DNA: TGTGCCAGCAGTTCGACGGACAGATCCTACGAGCAGTACTTC

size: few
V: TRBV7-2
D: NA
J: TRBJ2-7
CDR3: CASSLEGWYDEQYF
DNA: TGTGCCAGCAGCTTAGAGGGGTGGTATGACGAGCAGTACTTC

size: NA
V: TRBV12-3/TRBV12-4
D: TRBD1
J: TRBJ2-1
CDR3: CASSWTGRDEQFF
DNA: TGTGCCAGCAGTTGGACAGGGCGGGATGAGCAGTTCTTC

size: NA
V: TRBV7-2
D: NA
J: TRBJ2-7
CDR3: CASSFTVDYEQYF
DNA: TGTGCCAGCAGCTTTACAGTGGACTACGAGCAGTACTTC

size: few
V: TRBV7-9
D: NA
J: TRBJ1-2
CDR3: CASSSGPYGYTF
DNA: TGTGCCAGCAGCTCAGGGCCCTATGGCTACACCTTC

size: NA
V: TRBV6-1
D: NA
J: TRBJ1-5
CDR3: CASSVRGEGGNQPQHF
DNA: TGTGCCAGCAGTGTAAGAGGGGAAGGTGGCAATCAGCCCCAGCATTTT

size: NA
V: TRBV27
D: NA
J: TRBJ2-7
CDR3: CASSFRQAWDEQYF
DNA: TGTGCCAGCAGTTTCCGACAGGCTTGGGACGAGCAGTACTTC

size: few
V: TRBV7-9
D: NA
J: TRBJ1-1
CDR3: CASSFAQTALNTEAFF
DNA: TGTGCCAGCAGCTTTGCCCAGACAGCTTTGAACACTGAAGCTTTCTTT

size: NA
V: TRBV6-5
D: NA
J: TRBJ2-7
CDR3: CASSYGADPSYEQYF
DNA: TGTGCCAGCAGTTACGGGGCCGATCCCTCCTACGAGCAGTACTTC

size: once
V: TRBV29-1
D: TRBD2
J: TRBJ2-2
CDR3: CSVEDRTSGSSGELFF
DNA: TGCAGCGTTGAAGATCGGACTAGCGGGAGTTCCGGGGAGCTGTTTTTT

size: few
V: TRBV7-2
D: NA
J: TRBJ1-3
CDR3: CASSLVLQSGNTIYF
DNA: TGTGCCAGCAGCTTAGTGTTACAGTCTGGAAACACCATATATTTT

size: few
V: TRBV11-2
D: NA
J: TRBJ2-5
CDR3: CASSSTGSGETQYF
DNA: TGTGCCAGCAGCTCAACAGGGTCGGGAGAGACCCAGTACTTC

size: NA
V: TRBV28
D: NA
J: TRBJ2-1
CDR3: CASSLTGTTWYNEQFF
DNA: TGTGCCAGCAGTTTAACCGGGACGACCTGGTACAATGAGCAGTTCTTC

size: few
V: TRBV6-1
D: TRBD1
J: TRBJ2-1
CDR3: CASSEGTGNEQFF
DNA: TGTGCCAGCAGTGAAGGGACAGGGAATGAGCAGTTCTTC

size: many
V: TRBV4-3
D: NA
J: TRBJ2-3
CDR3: CASSQDPGPPLLPSTDTQYF
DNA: TGCGCCAGCAGCCAAGATCCCGGACCACCTCTCCTGCCTAGCACAGATACGCAGTATTTT

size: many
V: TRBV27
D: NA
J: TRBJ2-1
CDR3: CASSHRDEDYNEQFF
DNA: TGTGCCAGCAGCCACAGGGACGAGGACTACAATGAGCAGTTCTTC

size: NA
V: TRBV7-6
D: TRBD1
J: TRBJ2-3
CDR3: CASSYGQERTDTQYF
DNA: TGTGCCAGCAGCTACGGACAGGAACGCACAGATACGCAGTATTTT

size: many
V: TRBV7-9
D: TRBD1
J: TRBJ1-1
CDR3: CASSTGGKNTEAFF
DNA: TGTGCCAGCAGCACAGGGGGGAAGAACACTGAAGCTTTCTTT